Listed here are 26 T cell receptor beta chains from one sample, sequenced in a study of blood T cell repertoires in COVID-19. Clones were read by immunoSEQ multiplex PCR, and TCRdb kept only the in-frame ones, dropping some. Found here are around 300,000 clones, approximately 90% of them singletons; the top ten hold approximately 2.5%. Sequencing was performed on PBMCs or T cells enriched from blood (not recorded which). These receptor sequences come from a woman under 30 who had recovered from COVID-19.

A single count supports this clone. This chain connects TRBV3-1 (or the pseudogene TRBV3-2) to TRBJ1-1; 10 bases agree with TRBD1. CDR3 size: 15 residues. The germline CDR1 and CDR2 sequences are LGHDT and YNNKEL (reference sequence). J was trimmed by 5 bases and V by 3 bases; bases with no gene match: 6. CDR3 sequence (DNA): TGTGCCAGCAGCCATCGGACAGGGGGTGGGACTGAAGCTTTCTTT. Encoded protein: CASSHRTGGGTEAFF.

The sample holds a few counts of this clone. Within the sample, other DNA sequences also encode this same CDR3. CDR3: CASSLGHSYEQYF. CDR3 sequence (DNA): TGTGCCAGCAGCCTGGGACACTCTTACGAGCAGTACTTC. The V gene is TRBV5-4, the J gene TRBJ2-7, with D perhaps TRBD1 (6 bases). Trimming cost V 4 bases and J 4 bases, with 12 bases left between them. CDR1 and CDR2 (germline): SGHNT, YYREEE (reference sequence). The CDR3 length is 13 residues.

This chain connects TRBV4-1 to TRBJ1-2; 7 bases match TRBD1. Germline V CDR1 and CDR2: MGHRA, YSYEKL. This CDR3 region has 14 residues. The J segment lost 7 bases and the V segment lost 3 bases, leaving 8 bases of the junction unmatched. The CDR3 spells CASSQPTGTGGYTF. The CDR3 DNA sequence: TGCGCCAGCAGCCAGCCGACAGGGACGGGTGGCTACACCTTC.

The sample holds one count of this clone. V is TRBV30 and J is TRBJ1-2; 7 nucleotides match TRBD1. This CDR3 spans 13 amino acids. Germline values: CDR1 GTSNPN, CDR2 SVGIG (reference sequence). The ends lost 4 bases at V and 3 bases at J; junction bases unmatched: 5. CDR3 sequence reads: CAWTRGTDYGYTF. In DNA form, the CDR3 reads TGTGCCTGGACCCGAGGGACAGACTATGGCTACACCTTC.

The chain couples TRBV9 to TRBJ1-1; the match to TRBD1 covers 8 bases. From germline, CDR1 is SGDLS and CDR2 YYNGEE. The CDR3 extends over 16 amino acids. Unmatched junction bases numbered 9, after V lost 4 bases and J lost 1 base. The CDR3 sequence: CASSRATGESNTEAFF. The CDR3 DNA reads TGTGCCAGCAGCCGGGCGACAGGGGAGTCGAACACTGAAGCTTTCTTT. Full variable domain (remainder filled in from reference TRBV9 and TRBJ1-1): DSGVTQTPKHLITATGQRVTLRCSPRSGDLSVYWYQQSLDQGLQFLIQYYNGEERAKGNILERFSAQQFPDLHSELNLSSLELGDSALYFCASSRATGESNTEAFFGQGTRLTVV.

This sequence joins TRBV10-1 and TRBJ2-1, with TRBD1 as a possible D gene (5 bases). Trimming pared 0 bases from V and 0 bases from J, leaving 9 bases between. The length of the CDR3 is 16 residues. Germline V gene lookup returns CDR1 WNHNN and CDR2 SYGVQD (reference sequence). The CDR3: CASSESWTYSYNEQFF. The CDR3 DNA is TGCGCCAGCAGTGAGTCCTGGACATACTCCTACAATGAGCAGTTCTTC.

This clone was picked up one time. The chain uses TRBV9 and TRBJ2-7, with 12 positions matching TRBD2. With 3 bases clipped from V and 4 bases from J, the junction kept 2 bases outside the gene matches. Germline CDR1 and CDR2: SGDLS and YYNGEE. The CDR3 is 14 residues long. CDR3 amino acids: CASSDTSGGYEQYF. Written as DNA, the CDR3 is TGTGCCAGCAGCGATACTAGCGGGGGGTACGAGCAGTACTTC. Full variable domain (rest looked up from reference TRBV9 and TRBJ2-7): DSGVTQTPKHLITATGQRVTLRCSPRSGDLSVYWYQQSLDQGLQFLIQYYNGEERAKGNILERFSAQQFPDLHSELNLSSLELGDSALYFCASSDTSGGYEQYFGPGTRLTVT.

The CDR3 sequence: CAWKTGAVDEQYF. DNA of the CDR3: TGTGCCTGGAAGACAGGGGCTGTCGACGAGCAGTACTTC. V gene TRBV30 combines with J gene TRBJ2-7; TRBD1 matches 8 bases. Trimming took 4 bases from V and 5 from J; bases not matched to a gene: 7. The germline gives CDR1 GTSNPN, CDR2 SVGIG (reference sequence). The CDR3 covers 13 residues.

The chain uses TRBV5-4 and TRBJ2-1; 13 bases match TRBD2. This CDR3 has 16 residues. Trimming removed 0 bases from V and 8 bases from J; junction bases left unmatched: 5. In germline, CDR1 is SGHNT, CDR2 YYREEE (reference sequence). The CDR3 nucleotides are TGTGCCAGCAGCTTGGGAGGACTAGCGGGGGCTGATGAGCAGTTCTTC. Amino acids: CASSLGGLAGADEQFF.

V and J are TRBV9 and TRBJ1-5, with TRBD1 identical over 8 bases. The CDR3 extends over 13 amino acids. Trimming removed 5 bases from V and 4 bases from J; junction bases left unmatched: 2. Germline V CDR1 and CDR2: SGDLS, YYNGEE. This CDR3 reads CASSGQGNQPQHF. The CDR3 DNA sequence: TGTGCCAGCAGTGGACAGGGAAATCAGCCCCAGCATTTT.

This clone was picked up a small number of times. The chain has TRBV5-1 and TRBJ1-1; D not certain. With 1 base removed from V and 14 bases from J, the gap between germline ends came to 18 bases. The CDR3 runs 13 residues. Germline-derived CDR1 and CDR2 are SGHRS and YFSETQ. The CDR3 region has the DNA TGCGCCAGCAGCTTGACTCAATCTGGGAGACAATTCTTT. Amino acid sequence: CASSLTQSGRQFF.

The rearrangement joins TRBV6-5 to TRBJ1-2; D is undetermined. V was clipped by 5 bases and J by 2 bases, with 9 bases between them. The CDR3 length is 13 residues. CDR1 is MNHEY, CDR2 SVGAGI, per germline. CDR3: CASSPRPNYGYTF. In nucleotides, the CDR3 is TGTGCCAGCAGTCCGCGGCCAAACTATGGCTACACCTTC.

V gene TRBV5-4 combines with J gene TRBJ2-6, with TRBD1 identical over 9 bases. Losses at the gene ends were 4 bases for V and 0 bases for J; bases not matched to a gene: 5. Per germline, CDR1 SGHNT and CDR2 YYREEE (reference sequence). This CDR3 has 17 amino acids. The CDR3 coding sequence is TGTGCCAGCAGCAGACAGGGGGGCCTCTCTGGGGCCAACGTCCTGACTTTC. Protein product: CASSRQGGLSGANVLTF.

The chain employs TRBV6-5 and TRBJ1-2; D is uncertain. The V end lost 0 bases, the J end lost 2 bases, and 7 bases lay between the germline ends. The CDR3 has 14 amino acids. Germline V gives CDR1 MNHEY, CDR2 SVGAGI. The CDR3, as DNA: TGTGCCAGCAGTTACTCTTCCCTAAACTATGGCTACACCTTC. Protein: CASSYSSLNYGYTF.

The genes are TRBV3-1 (or the pseudogene TRBV3-2) and TRBJ2-1; D perhaps matches TRBD1 (6 bases). There are 16 residues in the CDR3. The germline V gene encodes CDR1 LGHDT and CDR2 YNNKEL (reference sequence). The V gene lost 3 bases and the J gene lost 2 bases, with 14 bases spanning the gap. The DNA of the CDR3 is TGTGCCAGCAGCCACGCTACCGGGACAACCTACAATGAGCAGTTCTTC. Encoded protein: CASSHATGTTYNEQFF.

The genes are TRBV5-4 and TRBJ2-7, with D possibly matching TRBD1 (5 bases). V was shortened by 5 bases and J by 4 bases, with 7 bases between the two germline ends. The CDR3 contains 11 residues. The germline V gene has CDR1 SGHNT and CDR2 YYREEE (reference sequence). CDR3 region: CASRGQYEQYF. The CDR3 DNA reads as TGTGCCAGCAGGGGGCAGTACGAGCAGTACTTC.

The V and J genes are TRBV11-2 and TRBJ2-1; 8 nucleotides agree with TRBD1. V lost 5 bases, J lost 1 base, and 10 bases stayed unmatched. This CDR3 is built from 17 residues. Germline V gene data show CDR1 as SGHAT and CDR2 as FQNNGV. CDR3 sequence reads: CASSGQGRPPSYNEQFF. In nucleotides, the CDR3 is TGTGCCAGCAGCGGACAGGGTAGGCCTCCTTCCTACAATGAGCAGTTCTTC.

Only one count was recorded for this clone. The chain couples TRBV11-2 to TRBJ1-1; D not resolved. With 2 bases removed from V and 10 bases from J, the gap between germline ends came to 11 bases. This CDR3 is 12 amino acids long. Germline CDR1 SGHAT, CDR2 FQNNGV. This CDR3 is CASSLWSGGAFF. CDR3 coding DNA: TGTGCCAGCAGCTTATGGTCCGGTGGAGCTTTCTTT.

The rearrangement links TRBV7-2 to TRBJ2-7; the D gene is possibly TRBD2 (5 bases). V gave up 2 bases and J gave up 3 bases, with 14 bases separating them. The CDR3 spans 15 residues. Germline CDR1 SGHTA, CDR2 FQGNSA. In DNA, the CDR3 is TGTGCCAGCAGCTTACTTGGAGGCCAATACTACGAGCAGTACTTC. It translates to CASSLLGGQYYEQYF.

The gene calls are TRBV3-1 (or the pseudogene TRBV3-2) and TRBJ1-2; D remains unclear. The CDR3 spans 16 residues. The germline V gene has CDR1 LGHDT and CDR2 YNNKEL (reference sequence). Trimming removed 2 bases at V and 8 bases at J, with 21 bases between. The CDR3 loop is CASSQPGGRKERGYTF. The CDR3 DNA sequence: TGTGCCAGCAGCCAACCGGGAGGCAGGAAAGAGAGAGGCTACACCTTC.

The chain has TRBV5-1 and TRBJ2-3, with a possible D match to TRBD2 (5 bases). V lost 4 bases and J lost 2, with 11 bases in between. Germline V CDR1 and CDR2: SGHRS, YFSETQ. The CDR3 contains 14 residues. The CDR3 nucleotides are TGCGCCAGCAGCCAGCGGACCAACACAGATACGCAGTATTTT. This encodes CASSQRTNTDTQYF.

The genes are TRBV6-5 and TRBJ1-2, with 7 bases identical to TRBD1. The CDR3 has 12 amino acids. With V trimmed by 6 bases and J by 7 bases, 5 bases remained unmatched. Germline lookup yields CDR1 MNHEY and CDR2 SVGAGI. The CDR3 nucleotides read TGTGCCAGCAGCACTGACAGGGTTGGCTACACCTTC. Translated: CASSTDRVGYTF.

The V call is TRBV5-1, the J call TRBJ1-2; 7 bases line up with TRBD1. Germline CDR1 is SGHRS and CDR2 is YFSETQ. This CDR3 comprises 13 residues. Unmatched junction bases numbered 6, after V lost 5 bases and J lost 5 bases. CDR3 coding DNA: TGCGCCAGCAGTCCGGACAGGAGGTATGGCTACACCTTC. The encoded protein is CASSPDRRYGYTF.

The table lists this clone with a count of one. V is TRBV11-3 and J is TRBJ2-3, with 8 nucleotides matching TRBD2. J was trimmed by 1 base and V by 3 bases; bases with no gene match: 3. CDR1 is SGHNT and CDR2 is YENEEA in the germline V gene. This CDR3 has 15 amino acids. CDR3 in amino acids: CASSLGTRGTDTQYF. CDR3 in DNA: TGTGCCAGCAGCTTGGGGACTAGGGGCACAGATACGCAGTATTTT.

The rearrangement joins TRBV9 to TRBJ2-4; 10 nucleotides align to TRBD2. Trimming cost V 3 bases and J 1 base; bases outside gene matches: 4. The CDR3 runs 16 residues. CDR1 SGDLS and CDR2 YYNGEE come from the germline V gene. CDR3 nucleotides: TGTGCCAGCAGCGAGCGGGGGGGCTTTGCCAAAAACATTCAGTACTTC. Its translation: CASSERGGFAKNIQYF.

The chain carries TRBV28 and TRBJ1-5; tentative D call: TRBD1 (6 bases). The V end lost 5 bases, the J end lost 0 bases, and 17 bases lay between the germline ends. The CDR3 consists of 17 residues. Germline CDR1 and CDR2: MDHEN and SYDVKM. CDR3 DNA sequence: TGTGCCAGCAGTCGGCAGGGGCGGGAGCGTAGCAATCAGCCCCAGCATTTT. Translated, it gives CASSRQGRERSNQPQHF. The variable domain in full, with the rest retrieved from reference TRBV28 and TRBJ1-5, is DVKVTQSSRYLVKRTGEKVFLECVQDMDHENMFWYRQDPGLGLRLIYFSYDVKMKEKGDIPEGYSVSREKKERFSLILESASTNQTSMYLCASSRQGRERSNQPQHFGDGTRLSIL.